One T cell receptor (beta chain) is described in this entry. Antigen specificity is unknown. Primers: 60 Vbeta forward and 13 Jbeta reverse. Repertoires were generated with immunoSEQ multiplex PCR, while TCRdb's copy carries only in-frame clones and drops some. The repertoire includes about 110,000 clones, about 80% of them detected once, and around 15% sits in the top ten. These data are taken from a study of cytomegalovirus exposure and HLA in healthy donors. Notes on the study in general: Among TCR beta chains, those listed as cytomegalovirus-associated numbered more than 150.

This CDR3 is 12 amino acids long. Germline V CDR1 and CDR2: MNHEY, SMNVEV (reference sequence). Trimming removed 8 bases at V and 1 base at J, with 8 bases between. The J gene is TRBJ1-1, the V gene TRBV27; TRBD1 is a possible D gene (5 bases). Specimen: PBMCs. The source of this sequence is a man aged 25 to 40 in good health and CMV-seropositive. CDR3: CASGTGNTEAFF. In DNA, the CDR3 is TGTGCCAGCGGCACAGGGAACACTGAAGCTTTCTTT.